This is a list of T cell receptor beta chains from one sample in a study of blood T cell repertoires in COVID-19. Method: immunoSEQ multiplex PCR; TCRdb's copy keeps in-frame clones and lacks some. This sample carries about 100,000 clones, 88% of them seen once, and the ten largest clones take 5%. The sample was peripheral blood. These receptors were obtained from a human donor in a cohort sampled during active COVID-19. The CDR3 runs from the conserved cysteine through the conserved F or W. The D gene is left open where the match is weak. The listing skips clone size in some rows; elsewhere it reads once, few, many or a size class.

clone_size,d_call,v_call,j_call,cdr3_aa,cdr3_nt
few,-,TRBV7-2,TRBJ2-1,CASSLAVSIFDEQFF,TGTGCCAGCAGCTTAGCGGTGAGTATATTCGATGAGCAGTTCTTC
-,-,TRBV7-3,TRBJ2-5,CASSLTWQEETQYF,TGTGCCAGCAGCTTAACTTGGCAAGAAGAGACCCAGTACTTC
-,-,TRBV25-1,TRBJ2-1,CASNGIGGEQFF,TGTGCCAGCAACGGGATTGGCGGCGAGCAGTTCTTC
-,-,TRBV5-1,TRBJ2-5,CASTESGRGTSQYF,TGCGCCAGCACCGAGTCTGGACGCGGGACCTCCCAGTACTTC
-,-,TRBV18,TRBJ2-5,CASSRREGSGETQYF,TGTGCCAGCTCACGGAGAGAAGGGAGTGGAGAGACCCAGTACTTC
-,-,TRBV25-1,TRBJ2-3,CASTGGDFTDTQYF,TGTGCCAGCACCGGAGGGGACTTCACAGATACGCAGTATTTT
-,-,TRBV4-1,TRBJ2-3,CASSQTWWDTQYF,TGCGCCAGCAGCCAAACATGGTGGGATACGCAGTATTTT
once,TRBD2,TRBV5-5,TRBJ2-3,CASSLLTSGRDTDTQYF,TGTGCCAGCAGCTTGTTGACTAGCGGGAGGGATACAGATACGCAGTATTTT
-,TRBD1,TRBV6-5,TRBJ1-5,CASNKQGRNQPQHF,TGTGCCAGCAATAAACAGGGGCGCAATCAGCCCCAGCATTTT
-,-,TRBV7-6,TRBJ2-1,CASSSREGTHNEQFF,TGTGCCAGCAGCTCTAGAGAGGGTACACACAATGAGCAGTTCTTC
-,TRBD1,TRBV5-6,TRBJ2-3,CASSGWWDRAESTDTQYF,TGTGCCAGCAGCGGTTGGTGGGACAGGGCAGAAAGCACAGATACGCAGTATTTT
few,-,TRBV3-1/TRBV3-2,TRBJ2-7,CASSLTNYEQYF,TGTGCCAGCAGTCTTACTAACTACGAGCAGTACTTC
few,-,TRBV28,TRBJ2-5,CASSPYQETQYF,TGTGCCAGCAGCCCATACCAAGAGACCCAGTACTTC
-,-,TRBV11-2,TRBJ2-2,CASSLRGNTGELFF,TGTGCCAGCAGCTTACGGGGGAACACCGGGGAGCTGTTTTTT
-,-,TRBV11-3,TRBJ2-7,CASSFKRTLPPYEQYF,TGTGCCAGCAGCTTCAAGCGGACCCTCCCTCCCTACGAGCAGTACTTC
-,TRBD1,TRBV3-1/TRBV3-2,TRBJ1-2,CASSQGTAAVGYTF,TGTGCCAGCAGCCAGGGGACAGCGGCTGTTGGCTACACCTTC
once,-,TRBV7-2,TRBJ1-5,CASSLAGQGNNQPQHF,TGTGCCAGCAGCTTAGCGGGTCAGGGGAACAATCAGCCCCAGCATTTT
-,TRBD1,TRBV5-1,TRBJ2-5,CASSLVPGGPETQYF,TGCGCCAGCAGCTTGGTCCCAGGGGGCCCGGAGACCCAGTACTTC
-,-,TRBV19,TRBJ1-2,CASSIGATVNYGYTF,TGTGCCAGTAGTATAGGGGCGACAGTTAACTATGGCTACACCTTC
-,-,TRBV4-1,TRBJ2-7,CASSPLASYEQYF,TGCGCCAGCAGCCCCCTAGCCTCCTACGAGCAGTACTTC
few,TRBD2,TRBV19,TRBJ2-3,CASSTRGTSGSDTDTQYF,TGTGCCAGTAGTACGAGAGGGACTAGCGGGAGTGACACAGATACGCAGTATTTT
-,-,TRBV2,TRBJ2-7,CASSDPDSSYEQYF,TGTGCCAGCAGTGACCCGGACAGCTCCTACGAGCAGTACTTC
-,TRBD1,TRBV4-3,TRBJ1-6,CASSLGQGRSPLHF,TGCGCCAGCAGCCTGGGACAGGGCCGGTCACCCCTCCACTTT
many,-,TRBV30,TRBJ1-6,CAWSVPGAGYSPLHF,TGTGCCTGGAGTGTACCAGGGGCGGGTTATTCACCCCTCCACTTT
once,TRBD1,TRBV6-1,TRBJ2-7,CASSERGQGGEQYF,TGTGCCAGCAGTGAACGGGGACAGGGAGGCGAGCAGTACTTC
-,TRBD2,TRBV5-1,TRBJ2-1,CASAIAGGLGNEQFF,TGCGCCTCTGCAATAGCGGGAGGGCTGGGCAATGAGCAGTTCTTC
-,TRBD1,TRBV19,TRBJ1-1,CASSMDRGRNIEAFF,TGTGCCAGTAGTATGGACAGGGGGCGAAACATTGAAGCTTTCTTT
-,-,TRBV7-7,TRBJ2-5,CASSTERLMTQYF,TGTGCCAGCAGCACTGAGAGGTTAATGACCCAGTACTTC
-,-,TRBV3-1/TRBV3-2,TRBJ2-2,CASRGVTGELFF,TGTGCCAGCAGAGGGGTGACCGGGGAGCTGTTTTTT
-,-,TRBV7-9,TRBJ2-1,CASSLATGLVTNEQFF,TGTGCCAGCAGCTTAGCGACAGGACTAGTAACCAATGAGCAGTTCTTC
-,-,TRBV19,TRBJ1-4,CASSTPQGTNEKLFF,TGTGCCAGTAGTACCCCGCAGGGAACTAATGAAAAACTGTTTTTT
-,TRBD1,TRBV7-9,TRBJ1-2,CASSFTGDRGPRYGYTF,TGTGCCAGCAGCTTTACGGGGGACAGGGGGCCCCGGTATGGCTACACCTTC
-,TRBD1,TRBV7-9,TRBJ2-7,CASSFRTGGPYEQYF,TGTGCCAGCAGCTTTAGGACAGGGGGACCCTACGAGCAGTACTTC
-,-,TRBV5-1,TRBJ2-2,CASSLKRSNTGELFF,TGCGCCAGCAGCTTGAAGAGATCGAACACCGGGGAGCTGTTTTTT
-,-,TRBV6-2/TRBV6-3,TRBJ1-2,CASSYRRLANYGYTF,TGTGCCAGCAGTTACCGCCGCCTAGCTAACTATGGCTACACCTTC
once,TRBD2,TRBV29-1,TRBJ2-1,CSVELPGLAGGYNEQFF,TGCAGCGTTGAACTCCCGGGGCTAGCGGGAGGTTACAATGAGCAGTTCTTC
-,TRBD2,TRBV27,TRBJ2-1,CASSLSLRLAGGNEQFF,TGTGCCAGCAGTTTATCATTAAGACTAGCGGGTGGGAATGAGCAGTTCTTC
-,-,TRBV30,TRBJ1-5,CAWSRGSNQPQHF,TGTGCCTGGAGTAGAGGTAGCAATCAGCCCCAGCATTTT
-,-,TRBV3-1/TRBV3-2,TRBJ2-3,CASSLSPDTQYF,TGTGCCAGCAGCCTTAGCCCAGATACGCAGTATTTT
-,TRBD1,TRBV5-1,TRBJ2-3,CASSVQGSDTQYF,TGCGCCAGCAGCGTACAGGGGTCAGATACGCAGTATTTT
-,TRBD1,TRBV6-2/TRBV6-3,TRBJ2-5,CASSPTGGIKTQYF,TGTGCCAGCAGTCCGACAGGGGGCATAAAGACCCAGTACTTC
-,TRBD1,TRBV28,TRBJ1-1,CASRAGQGTTFF,TGTGCCAGCAGAGCGGGACAGGGGACGACTTTCTTT
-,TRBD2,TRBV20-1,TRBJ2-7,CSASPSGYYEQYF,TGCAGTGCTAGTCCTAGCGGATACTACGAGCAGTACTTC
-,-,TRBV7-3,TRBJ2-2,CASSSRANTGELFF,TGTGCCAGCAGCTCGAGAGCCAACACCGGGGAGCTGTTTTTT
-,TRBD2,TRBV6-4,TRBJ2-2,CASSDSFGLAGRGNTGELFF,TGTGCCAGCAGTGACTCGTTCGGACTAGCGGGACGGGGGAACACCGGGGAGCTGTTTTTT
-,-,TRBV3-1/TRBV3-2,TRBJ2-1,CASSHGTGNWDEQFF,TGTGCCAGCAGCCATGGAACAGGGAACTGGGATGAGCAGTTCTTC
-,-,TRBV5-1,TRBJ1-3,CASSFGELSGNTIYF,TGCGCCAGCAGCTTCGGAGAGCTCTCTGGAAACACCATATATTTT
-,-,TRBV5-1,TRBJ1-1,CASRYTGHQNTEAFF,TGCGCCAGCAGATATACGGGACACCAGAACACTGAAGCTTTCTTT
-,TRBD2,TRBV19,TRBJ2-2,CASSPSGLAGTTGELFF,TGTGCCAGTAGTCCTTCCGGACTAGCGGGAACTACCGGGGAGCTGTTTTTT
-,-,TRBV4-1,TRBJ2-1,CASSQVQLVGPYNEQFF,TGCGCCAGCAGCCAAGTGCAGTTGGTGGGCCCCTACAATGAGCAGTTCTTC
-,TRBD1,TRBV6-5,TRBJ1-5,CASSRDRVNQPQHF,TGTGCCAGCAGTCGGGACAGGGTTAATCAGCCCCAGCATTTT
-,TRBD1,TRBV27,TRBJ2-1,CASSTNRGSYNEQFF,TGTGCCAGCAGTACGAACAGGGGGTCCTACAATGAGCAGTTCTTC
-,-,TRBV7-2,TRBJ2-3,CASSLAGTTRSTDTQYF,TGTGCCAGCAGCTTAGCGGGAACGACTAGATCCACAGATACGCAGTATTTT
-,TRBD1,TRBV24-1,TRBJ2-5,CAIGPRGTDWETQYF,TGTGCCATCGGCCCAAGGGGGACAGACTGGGAGACCCAGTACTTC
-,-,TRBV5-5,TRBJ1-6,CASSLLGASYNSPLHF,TGTGCCAGCAGCTTACTCGGAGCGTCCTATAATTCACCCCTCCACTTT